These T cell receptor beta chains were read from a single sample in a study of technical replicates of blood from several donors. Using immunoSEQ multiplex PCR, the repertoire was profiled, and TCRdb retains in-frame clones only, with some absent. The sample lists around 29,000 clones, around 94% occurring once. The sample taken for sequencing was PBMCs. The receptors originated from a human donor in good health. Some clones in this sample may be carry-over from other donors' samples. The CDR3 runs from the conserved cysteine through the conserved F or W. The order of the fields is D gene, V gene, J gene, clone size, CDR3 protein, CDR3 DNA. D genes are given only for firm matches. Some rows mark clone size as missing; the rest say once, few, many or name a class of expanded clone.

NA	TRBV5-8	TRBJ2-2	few	CASSLVGANTGELFF	TGTGCCAGCAGCCTCGTAGGGGCTAACACCGGGGAGCTGTTTTTT
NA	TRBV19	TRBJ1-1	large	CASTDGGGGPEAFF	TGTGCCAGTACCGACGGGGGCGGGGGGCCTGAAGCTTTCTTT
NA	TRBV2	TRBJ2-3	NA	CASSNRDTQYF	TGTGCCAGCAGTAACCGGGATACGCAGTATTTT
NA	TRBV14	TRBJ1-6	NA	CASSQDGGKSSPLHF	TGTGCCAGCAGCCAAGATGGCGGTAAAAGTTCACCCCTCCACTTT
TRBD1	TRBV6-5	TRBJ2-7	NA	CASSRGQGPSYEQYF	TGTGCCAGCAGCCGGGGACAGGGGCCATCTTACGAGCAGTACTTC
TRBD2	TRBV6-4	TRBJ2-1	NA	CASSESSGGSEQFF	TGTGCCAGCAGTGAGTCTAGCGGGGGCTCTGAGCAGTTCTTC
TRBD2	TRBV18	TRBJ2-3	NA	CASSPPSGGAVTDTQYF	TGTGCCAGCTCACCACCGAGCGGGGGGGCCGTTACAGATACGCAGTATTTT
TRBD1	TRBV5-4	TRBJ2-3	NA	CASSWKMTGDTDTQYF	TGTGCCAGCAGCTGGAAGATGACAGGGGACACAGATACGCAGTATTTT
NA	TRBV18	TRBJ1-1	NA	CASSPGMSTEAFF	TGTGCCAGCTCACCCGGGATGAGCACTGAAGCTTTCTTT
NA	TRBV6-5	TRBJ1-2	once	CASSYSRRSNYGYTF	TGTGCCAGCAGTTACTCGAGGCGATCTAACTATGGCTACACCTTC
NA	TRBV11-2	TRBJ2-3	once	CASSLVVSGVGTQYF	TGTGCCAGCAGCTTAGTTGTTAGCGGAGTTGGGACGCAGTATTTT
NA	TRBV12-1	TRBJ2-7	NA	CASSLNQPGQKLYEQYF	TGTGCCAGCAGCTTAAACCAACCGGGACAGAAGCTCTACGAGCAGTACTTC
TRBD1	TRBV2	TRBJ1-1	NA	CARQQGTEAFF	TGTGCCAGACAACAGGGGACTGAAGCTTTCTTT
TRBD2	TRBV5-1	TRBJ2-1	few	CASSPAGGYNEQFF	TGCGCCAGCAGCCCAGCGGGGGGGTACAATGAGCAGTTCTTC
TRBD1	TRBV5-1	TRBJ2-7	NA	CASSLVPKGTGGKDYEQYF	TGCGCCAGCAGCCTGGTTCCTAAAGGGACAGGGGGTAAGGACTACGAGCAGTACTTC
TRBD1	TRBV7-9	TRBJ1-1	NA	CASSKRQGMPEAFF	TGTGCCAGCAGCAAAAGACAGGGAATGCCTGAAGCTTTCTTT
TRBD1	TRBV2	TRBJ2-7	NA	CASRQGQGASEQYF	TGTGCCAGCAGACAGGGACAGGGGGCATCCGAGCAGTACTTC
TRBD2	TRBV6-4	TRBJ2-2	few	CASSDSLAGATGELFF	TGTGCCAGCAGTGACTCTTTAGCGGGAGCAACCGGGGAGCTGTTTTTT
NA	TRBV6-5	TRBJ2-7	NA	CASSYRAGPHEQYF	TGTGCCAGCAGTTACAGGGCGGGTCCCCACGAGCAGTACTTC
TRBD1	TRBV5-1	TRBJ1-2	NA	CASRDRNYGYTF	TGCGCCAGCCGGGACAGAAACTATGGCTACACCTTC
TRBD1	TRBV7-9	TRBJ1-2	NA	CASSATTGGFVGYTF	TGTGCCAGCAGCGCAACTACAGGGGGGTTCGTTGGCTACACCTTC
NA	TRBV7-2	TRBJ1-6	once	CASSSDTAGSPLHF	TGTGCCAGCAGCTCGGACACGGCGGGGTCACCCCTCCACTTT
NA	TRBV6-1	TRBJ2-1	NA	CAIGELASDEQFF	TGTGCCATCGGAGAGCTAGCGTCCGATGAGCAGTTCTTC
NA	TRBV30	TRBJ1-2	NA	CAWSESGTASYGYTF	TGTGCCTGGAGCGAATCCGGGACTGCTTCATATGGCTACACCTTC
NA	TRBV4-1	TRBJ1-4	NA	CASSQILAVNEKLFF	TGCGCCAGCAGCCAAATCCTGGCAGTTAATGAAAAACTGTTTTTT
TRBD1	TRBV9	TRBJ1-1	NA	CASSVAGTGRNTEAFF	TGTGCCAGCAGCGTAGCTGGGACAGGGAGAAACACTGAAGCTTTCTTT
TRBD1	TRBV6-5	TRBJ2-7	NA	CASISTGGSYEQYF	TGTGCCAGCATTTCAACAGGGGGCTCCTACGAGCAGTACTTC
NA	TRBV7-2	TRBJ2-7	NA	CASSSKLVDEQYF	TGTGCCAGCAGCTCAAAACTAGTAGACGAGCAGTACTTC
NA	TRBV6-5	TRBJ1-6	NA	CASSYVRTDPNSPLHF	TGTGCCAGCAGTTACGTCCGGACAGATCCGAATTCACCCCTCCACTTT
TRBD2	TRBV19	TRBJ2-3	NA	CASSPRLAGTDTQYF	TGTGCCAGTAGTCCAAGACTAGCAGGCACAGATACGCAGTATTTT
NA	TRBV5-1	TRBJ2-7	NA	CASSLGPPYEQYF	TGCGCCAGCAGCTTGGGGCCTCCCTACGAGCAGTACTTC
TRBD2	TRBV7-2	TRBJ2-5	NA	CASNRGGQETQYF	TGTGCCAGCAATCGGGGGGGCCAAGAGACCCAGTACTTC
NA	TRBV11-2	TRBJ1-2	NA	CASSRQASHGYTF	TGTGCCAGCAGCAGACAGGCATCCCATGGCTACACCTTC
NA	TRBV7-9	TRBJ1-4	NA	CASSQGTTTNEKLFF	TGTGCCAGCAGCCAGGGGACAACAACTAATGAAAAACTGTTTTTT
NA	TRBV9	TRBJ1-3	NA	CASSVGGERGNTIYF	TGTGCCAGCAGCGTAGGCGGGGAACGTGGAAACACCATATATTTT
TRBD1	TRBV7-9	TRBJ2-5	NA	CASSQRTGGAGETQYF	TGTGCCAGCAGCCAACGGACAGGGGGCGCGGGGGAGACCCAGTACTTC
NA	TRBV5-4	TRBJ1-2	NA	CASSLRSQGYGYTF	TGTGCCAGCAGCTTGCGTAGCCAGGGCTATGGCTACACCTTC
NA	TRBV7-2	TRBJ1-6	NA	CASSLAGRGYSPLHF	TGTGCCAGCAGCTTAGCGGGCAGGGGATATTCACCCCTCCACTTT
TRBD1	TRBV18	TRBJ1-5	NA	CASSPQGASNQPQHF	TGTGCCAGCTCACCACAGGGGGCGAGCAATCAGCCCCAGCATTTT
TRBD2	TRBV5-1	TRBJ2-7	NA	CASASGGVNSYEQYF	TGCGCCAGCGCTAGCGGGGGGGTCAACTCCTACGAGCAGTACTTC
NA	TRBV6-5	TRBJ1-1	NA	CASSYRQEGTEAFF	TGTGCCAGCAGTTATAGACAGGAAGGCACTGAAGCTTTCTTT
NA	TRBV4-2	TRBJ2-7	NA	CASSPQKGQKAEQYF	TGTGCCAGCAGCCCCCAAAAAGGACAGAAGGCCGAGCAGTACTTC
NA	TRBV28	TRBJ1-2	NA	CASSLALYGYTF	TGTGCCAGCAGTTTAGCGCTCTATGGCTACACCTTC
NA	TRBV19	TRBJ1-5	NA	CASSDPEKGINQPQHF	TGTGCCAGTAGTGACCCAGAGAAGGGGATCAATCAGCCCCAGCATTTT